This TCR beta chain was captured in a study of control samples from healthy donors and cancer patients (dated by TCRdb to the early 2020s). Library method: the immunoSEQ multiplex PCR assay. The source is immuneACCESS, and TCRdb retained only in-frame sequences with V and J called. Part of the clones is not carried over; for the studies checked, unresolved V genes explain less than half of this, and the remainder is unexplained. For this sample the table gives some 30,000 clones, of which roughly 89% were detected only once. The ten biggest clones cover less than 15% of the sample. At the junction V is shortened by 2 bases and J by 6 bases, with 13 bases in between. Taken from cysteine to phenylalanine, the CDR3 has 15 residues. CDR3 DNA is the only sequence kept; it has 45 bases, read in frame from the first base. Taken from the germline V gene, the CDR1 and CDR2 loops are SGHTA and FQGNSA. Turning to this clone: No cognate antigen has been identified for it. No base quality information exists; no much larger clone differs at one position.

The specimen sequenced was PBMCs. The V gene is TRBV7-2 and the J gene is TRBJ1-4, with no reliable assignment of the D segment. This TCR derives from a man in his fifties with lung cancer. Here is the DNA: TGTGCCAGCAGCTTAAATGGTCTGGTGGATGAAAAACTGTTTTTT. The resulting protein is CASSLNGLVDEKLFF.